This T cell receptor (beta chain) was identified in a study of CD8+CD57+ T cells in acquired aplastic anemia. For the study at large: Average DNA yield from sorted CD4+ and CD8+ cells was approximately 3.2 ug. Study-wide results and caveats: Patients and controls turned out to have some 30 CD8+ CDR3 sequences in common.

TCR beta VDJ and CDR3 profiling used genomic DNA as template. TCRdb processed the reads anew with MiXCR; each CDR3 protein has one entry. The table includes a few hundred thousand distinct CDR3 sequences, around 63% detected once. Concerning this clonotype: Its antigen is not known.

Germline lookup yields CDR1 DFQATT and CDR2 SNEGSKA (reference sequence). J lost 8 bases, V lost 0 bases, and 3 bases had no gene match. The CDR3 has 14 residues. The TCR sequence derives from a human donor in good health. Material: sorted CD4+, CD8+, or CD8+CD57+ T cells (not recorded which) from PBMCs. The chain combines TRBV20-1 with TRBJ1-6, with TRBD1 identical over 8 bases. Here the CDR3 reads CSARDRTGYSPLHF. The CDR3 DNA reads as TGCAGTGCTAGAGATCGGACAGGGTATTCACCCCTCCACTTT.